The next 3 T cell receptor beta chains were all read from a single sample in a study of identifying expanded T cells in peripheral blood. Assay used: immunoSEQ multiplex PCR; TCRdb lists only in-frame clones, some missing. This sample has under 150,000 clones, with about four fifths found just once. Source material: blood. The receptors shown here come from a person aged 18 to 70 in good health.

The V and J genes are TRBV10-3 and TRBJ1-1; D is perhaps TRBD1 (5 bases). Between the trimmed V and J ends, which lost 10 bases and 9 bases, there was a span of 18 bases. Germline CDR1 ENHRY, CDR2 SYGVKD. The CDR3 consists of 12 residues. CDR3 sequence: CATGGVAGKAFF. The CDR3 DNA is TGTGCCACCGGGGGGGTCGCAGGCAAAGCTTTCTTT.

V is TRBV5-1 and J is TRBJ2-3, with TRBD1 matching 10 bases. The V and J ends lost 6 bases and 5 bases, in that order; junction bases with no gene match: 6. Germline CDR1 is SGHRS and CDR2 is YFSETQ. The CDR3 has 14 amino acids. The CDR3 sequence: CASMTGGAKDTQYF. The CDR3 DNA sequence: TGCGCCAGCATGACAGGGGGCGCGAAAGATACGCAGTATTTT.

This chain links TRBV14 with TRBJ1-1; D call uncertain. V was clipped by 4 bases and J by 1 base, with 7 bases between them. CDR1 and CDR2 (germline): SGHDN, FVKESK. The CDR3 runs to 13 residues. CDR3 amino acids: CASSRIRNTEAFF. CDR3 DNA: TGTGCCAGCAGCCGCATCAGGAACACTGAAGCTTTCTTT.